A single T cell receptor (beta chain) is shown here with its context. Its antigen remains unidentified. Profiled with immunoSEQ multiplex PCR; TCRdb holds only in-frame clones, not every one. The sample includes roughly 51,000 clones, roughly 83% seen only once; the top ten take 4.3%. The germline gives CDR1 SGHDT, CDR2 YYEEEE. V was trimmed by 4 bases and J by 8 bases, leaving 24 bases between them. The CDR3 contains 17 residues. These data belong to a study of a mutant IDH1 vaccine in newly diagnosed glioma. Study-level information: Beginning 4-6 weeks after radiotherapy alone, or with temozolomide cycles, vaccination took place. The sex distribution of treated patients was around 62% male and around 40% female, with a mean age of roughly 40 years.

Time point given: week 47, end of study. What each vaccine dose contained was 300 ug of mutant IDH1 20-mer peptide, accompanied by topical imiquimod. Study findings and constraints: Pseudoprogression looked unconnected to shifts in top peripheral T cell clonotypes. Immune responses induced by vaccination arose in 93.3% of the patients.

The input for sequencing was PBMCs, taken from a glioma patient whose treatment included an IDH1 peptide vaccine. The J gene is TRBJ2-2, the V gene TRBV5-6; D tentatively fits TRBD1 or TRBD2 (6 bases each). This TCR derives from a woman in her thirties with glioma. Some clones in this sample may be carry-over from other donors' samples. The CDR3 protein is CASSPGGGTRGTGELFF. As DNA, the CDR3 is TGTGCCAGCAGCCCAGGTGGGGGAACGAGGGGGACTGGGGAGCTGTTTTTT.